What follows describes a single TCR beta chain. This clone occurred a few times. This clone's antigen is unknown. Per-base quality was not reported, and no clone a single base away is much larger than it. The data originate from a study of cytomegalovirus exposure and HLA in healthy donors (dated by TCRdb to between 2016 and 2019). Study-wide context: According to an earlier analysis of several hundred of the donors, 150 million to 200 million T cells yielded over 90 million unique TCR beta sequences and around 300 Gb of sequence data. All discovery cohort repertoires had been generated using a single sequencing platform. In a later genetic analysis, genome-wide SNP genotypes for about three fifths of the roughly 670 donors were used, and that subset was treated as a discovery cohort. In a later analysis, previously published TCR beta repertoires from 600 to 850 donors were re-analyzed and high-resolution HLA genotyping was added so that TCR occurrence patterns could be studied. Of the approximately 400 genotyped donors, approximately 83% fell in the genetic ancestry cluster associated with self-reported Caucasian donors. A separate validation cohort of more than 100 different subjects was used in addition to the 666-subject first cohort. In an earlier analysis of a few hundred of the donors, high-throughput TCR beta sequencing was used to judge whether each TCR beta V gene segment behaved as functional or pseudogenic. The study combined high-throughput TCR immunosequencing, statistical association of individual TCRs with disease status, and machine learning to predict cytomegalovirus infection status. In the later analysis, no new phenotypic data were used to find candidate immune exposures; instead, reliance was placed on TCR beta sequences and their occurrence across donors. Typing coverage varied by locus: roughly 629-640 donors for A, B, C, DRB1 and DQB1; about 520 for DQA1; around 570 for DPA1; approximately 470 for DPB1. An early release that covered more than 550 HLA-typed donors contained approximately 300 gigabases of sequencing data and 75 million to 100 million unique TCR sequences. The aim of the study was to test whether cataloging public T cell receptors could identify signatures of past pathogen exposure. The study used immunosequencing to profile the T cell repertoires of 666 subjects and linked those repertoires to cytomegalovirus serostatus. Alongside the repertoire data, information on donor age, sex, ethnicity and CMV serostatus was compiled. Roughly 5 DR-DQ haplotypes were handled as single units for association and clustering, since linkage in the cohort was strong. Across some 400 genotyped donors of the cohort, an average of roughly 250,000 unique TCR beta nucleotide sequences per donor were sequenced, and roughly 17% of those sequences were non-productive. HLA typing included class I and class II loci at four-digit resolution.

The cohort consisted of hundreds of healthy bone marrow donors. At the time of sampling, every cohort member was nominally healthy, though immune exposures that went unrecorded were likely present. The donor was CMV seropositive and was included in the group of some 290 seropositive cohort members. Each donor provided a peripheral blood sample, and peripheral blood mononuclear cells were used for TCR beta sequencing. The Qiagen DNeasy Blood Extraction Kit was used to extract genomic DNA from the blood cell samples. What the research found in general, with its limitations: A further reported finding was that TCR beta sequences accurately predicted the HLA-A and HLA-B alleles for most subjects in the first cohort. CMV serostatus was the only immune exposure information available for the cohort. In a later analysis, several top co-occurrence clusters were reported to appear linked to parvovirus B19, influenza, CMV and Epstein-Barr virus. Correlated functional status among segregating V segments might reflect linkage disequilibrium, but an unknown experimental factor could not be ruled out. According to a later analysis, TCR association rates differed among HLA loci, with DRB1 alleles showing the most associated TCRs and HLA-C alleles showing the fewest. A later genetic analysis associated a missense DCLRE1C variant with V-gene and J-gene trimming of TCR beta chains, and an independent cohort replicated the association. In vitro tests confirmed that a few of the cytomegalovirus-associated TCR beta chains recognize cytomegalovirus antigens. At a false discovery rate of 0.05, a later analysis linked 16,951 TCR beta sequences to specific HLA alleles. Only TCR beta chains were sequenced in this cohort, and the absence of alpha or paired-chain data limited detectable features. Most CMV-associated TCR beta chains appeared to be HLA-restricted in a later analysis, and the HLA associations seemed to be driven largely by CMV exposure. When HLA alleles, especially DR and DQ, strongly co-occurred, TCR associations were difficult to assign to individual alleles. Some IMGT-functional V segments, including TRBV6-2 and TRBV6-3, could not be told apart with the 87-base-pair reads, so those segments were excluded. The study listed 164 TCR beta chains as associated with cytomegalovirus. Because counts were too low, approximately 18 rarely observed V segments, including chromosome 9 orphons, were excluded from the earlier analysis of several hundred of the donors. The authors suggested that the approach could potentially be extended to other disease states and immunological phenotypes. A later analysis found that HLA-associated TCR beta chains were more clonally expanded and had lower generation probabilities than equally common non-associated chains. Most TCR sequences were seen in very few donors, while some public TCRs were found in many individuals. A later genetic analysis reported fewer N-insertions in productive TCRs among donors in an Asian-associated ancestry cluster than the approximately 670-donor mean. HLA typing was unavailable for some donors at each locus, so association tests used only the typed subset. An earlier analysis of 587 of the donors showed that most TCR beta V segments appeared in productive rearrangements either about 90% or about 30% of the time, which broadly matched IMGT annotations. The classifier was reported to diagnose cytomegalovirus status with high specificity and sensitivity in both the original cohort and the validation cohort. Roughly uniform sequencing depth across donors was assumed in presence/absence analyses, although this assumption may not hold. A cluster of highly shared sequence variants was judged likely to represent a technical artifact of the sequencing pipeline.

Libraries were constructed by the immunoSEQ multiplex PCR assay. A mixture of 60 forward primers for TCR Vbeta segments and 13 reverse primers for TCR Jbeta segments was used in the multiplex PCR. The CDR3 region of rearranged TCR beta genes was amplified from genomic DNA with a multiplex PCR assay. The amplified TCR beta libraries were sequenced on the Illumina HiSeq System as 87-base-pair reads. Under the source paper's analysis protocol: A later analysis counted tens of millions of unique TCR beta chains across the 600 to 850 repertoires, and some 12 million of these chains were shared by at least two donors. A nearest-neighbor algorithm error-corrected the raw reads and collapsed the reads into unique sequences, merging closely related sequences to remove PCR and sequencing errors. Alignment of CDR3 sequences to IMGT reference sequences was used to assign V, D and J gene segments. For a sequence to be retained, a match of at least six nucleotides was required to both a V gene segment and a J gene segment. Rearrangements were called productive when the CDR3 lacked stop codons and stayed in frame with V and J; all others were non-productive. Following IMGT convention, CDR3 was defined as the stretch from the second conserved V-encoded cysteine up to the conserved J-encoded phenylalanine. The earlier analysis of some 580 of the donors excluded any sequence lacking an unambiguous match to a single V gene segment. An earlier analysis of several hundred of the donors classified V segments as functional when productive rearrangements were above 56.7% and as segregating when the standard deviation between donors was above 5%. A statistical classification framework was built to diagnose cytomegalovirus status from the catalog of TCR beta chain sequences. A later analysis assigned V and J genes by comparing TCR nucleotide sequences with IMGT/GENE-DB human TR gene sequences. Using the TCRdist pipeline, a later analysis assigned CDR3 sequences along with most-parsimonious VDJ recombination scenarios. In a later analysis, each TCR beta chain was defined by its CDR3 amino acid sequence together with its V-gene family, and reads lacking a unique V-gene family were excluded. As a way to deal with suspected cross-contamination and a sequencing artifact, a later analysis dropped 592 nucleotide sequences that were highly shared and had low generation probability. For each public chain, a later analysis derived a clonal expansion index from normalized ranks of inferred template counts within each repertoire. Generation probabilities in a later analysis came from a VDJ recombination model fitted to out-of-frame rearrangements, and those results were checked against IGoR. A later analysis scored TCR-TCR, TCR-HLA and TCR-CMV co-occurrence with hypergeometric tests, applying a repertoire-size bias correction to TCR pairs. To estimate false discovery rates, a later analysis permuted the HLA or CMV assignments 20 times. In a later analysis, co-occurring TCRs were grouped using DBSCAN, and TCRdist sequence similarity was added for clustering within HLA-allele-positive subsets. For co-occurrence clustering, repertoires with fewer than 30,000 or more than 120,000 public chains were excluded, along with about five repertoires with anomalous nucleotide sharing. Sourced from immuneACCESS, this table was stored by TCRdb with only in-frame sequences that have V and J called. A share of the clones is absent; for the studies checked, an unresolved V gene accounts for under half, and the remainder has no known explanation. V, J and clone size derive from that table, while D and trimming were established from the DNA sequence. This sample has 150,000 to 200,000 clones in its table, and around 80% of those were observed once. Under 7.5% of the sample goes to the ten largest clones.

The junction shows trimming of 6 bases on V and 8 bases on J, and the gene matches do not reach 8 bases of it. Including the terminal cysteine and phenylalanine, the CDR3 comprises 13 residues. Only the CDR3 part of the read is kept: 39 bases, read in frame from the first base. CDR1 and CDR2 (MNHEY, SVGAGI) derive from the germline V gene. This sequence originates from a man aged 25-40 years in good health and CMV-seropositive. The sequence links TRBV6-5 to TRBJ1-2, with TRBD1 matching 8 junction bases. Input material: PBMCs. CDR3 region: CASRVTGGGGYTF. Here is the DNA: TGTGCCAGCAGAGTAACAGGGGGTGGGGGCTACACCTTC.